The 27 T cell receptor beta chains presented below share a single source sample, sequenced in a study of shared clonotypes between healthy human individuals. Libraries were prepared by immunoSEQ multiplex PCR; TCRdb keeps only in-frame clonotypes and omits some of them. The sample holds a few million clones, approximately 94% seen once. Sequenced input: naive CD4+ T cells sorted from blood. Described subset: CD45RA+ positively selected. Receptor source: a man between 18 and 35 years old in good health.

The chain couples TRBV5-1 to TRBJ2-6; the match to TRBD1 covers 8 bases. Germline values: CDR1 SGHRS, CDR2 YFSETQ. The V and J ends lost 4 bases and 3 bases, in that order; junction bases with no gene match: 12. The CDR3 runs to 18 residues. The CDR3 protein is CASSASLQGGVGANVLTF. The DNA of the CDR3 is TGCGCCAGCAGCGCAAGCCTACAGGGGGGAGTTGGGGCCAACGTCCTGACTTTC.

On this clone: Additional DNA sequences in this sample encode the identical CDR3. The chain uses TRBV30 and TRBJ2-3; 9 nucleotides align to TRBD2. Per the germline V gene, CDR1 is GTSNPN and CDR2 is SVGIG (reference sequence). V dropped 3 bases and J dropped 4; count of bases not matched to a gene: 2. This CDR3 contains 13 residues. CDR3 nucleotide sequence: TGTGCCTGGAGGCTAGCGGGATCAGATACGCAGTATTTT. Its protein is CAWRLAGSDTQYF.

The CDR3 DNA reads as TGTGCCAGTAGTATAAGGAGGACAGGGGAAGTCAATCAGCCCCAGCATTTT. Residues: CASSIRRTGEVNQPQHF. The chain combines TRBV19 with TRBJ1-5, with 9 bases matching TRBD1. The CDR3 length is 17 residues. The J segment lost 3 bases and the V segment lost 2 bases, leaving 8 bases of the junction unmatched. Germline V gives CDR1 LNHDA, CDR2 SQIVND (reference sequence).

This clone appeared once. V and J are TRBV19 and TRBJ2-2; no clear D. Germline V lookup: CDR1 LNHDA, CDR2 SQIVND (reference sequence). V was clipped by 5 bases and J by 0 bases, with 4 bases between them. The CDR3 is 13 amino acids. The CDR3 loop reads CASSVANTGELFF. The CDR3 DNA reads as TGTGCCAGTAGTGTAGCGAACACCGGGGAGCTGTTTTTT.

This rearrangement joins TRBV7-3 to TRBJ2-1, with D hard to call. V shed 4 bases and J shed 2 bases, with 6 bases lying between them. Looked up from germline, CDR1 is SGHTA and CDR2 is FQGTGA. This CDR3 comprises 13 residues. CDR3 DNA sequence: TGTGCCAGCAGCTCCTACCCCTACAATGAGCAGTTCTTC. The encoded protein is CASSSYPYNEQFF.

V and J are TRBV6-5 and TRBJ2-1, with D hard to call. The CDR3 spans 16 residues. The germline V gene encodes CDR1 MNHEY and CDR2 SVGAGI. V lost 0 bases, J lost 4 bases, and 13 bases lay in between. CDR3 coding DNA: TGTGCCAGCAGTTACTCATTTCTAGATCGATACAATGAGCAGTTCTTC. Translation: CASSYSFLDRYNEQFF.

The V gene is TRBV14, the J gene TRBJ2-7, with D hard to call. The germline V gene encodes CDR1 SGHDN and CDR2 FVKESK. There are 14 residues in the CDR3. Deletions cut 0 bases from V and 4 bases from J, with 10 bases between. The DNA of the CDR3 is TGTGCCAGCAGCCAAGATTCTACGTTATACGAGCAGTACTTC. Amino acids: CASSQDSTLYEQYF. The full variable domain, with the rest looked up from reference TRBV14 and TRBJ2-7, is EAGVTQFPSHSVIEKGQTVTLRCDPISGHDNLYWYRRVMGKEIKFLLHFVKESKQDESGMPNNRFLAERTGGTYSTLKVQPAELEDSGVYFCASSQDSTLYEQYFGPGTRLTVT.

The chain has TRBV30 and TRBJ1-3; the D gene is possibly TRBD1 (5 bases). V was shortened by 0 bases and J by 8 bases, with 8 bases between the two germline ends. The length of the CDR3 is 12 residues. Germline-derived CDR1 and CDR2 are GTSNPN and SVGIG (reference sequence). CDR3 bases: TGTGCCTGGAGTGTACAGGTAGACACCATATATTTT. Protein: CAWSVQVDTIYF.

V usage is TRBV7-2 and J usage is TRBJ1-2; D is possibly TRBD1 (6 bases). V gave up 5 bases and J gave up 7 bases, with 11 bases separating them. Germline CDR1 is SGHTA and CDR2 is FQGNSA. This CDR3 has 12 amino acids. DNA of the CDR3: TGTGCCAGCAGCGCCGGACAGACTGGCTACACCTTC. Its translation is CASSAGQTGYTF.

The gene calls are TRBV5-5 and TRBJ1-2, with no clear D. Trimming shortened V by 4 bases and J by 2 bases, and 6 bases separated the two germline ends. Germline CDR1 and CDR2: SGHKS and YYEKEE (reference sequence). This CDR3 contains 12 residues. The CDR3 region is CASSDTNYGYTF. In DNA form, the CDR3 reads TGTGCCAGCAGCGATACGAACTATGGCTACACCTTC.

The V gene is TRBV6-6, the J gene TRBJ1-4, with a possible D match to TRBD1 (6 bases). This CDR3 comprises 14 residues. V lost 8 bases and J lost 4, with 14 bases in between. Germline values: CDR1 MNHNY, CDR2 SVGAGI (reference sequence). DNA of the CDR3: TGTGCCAGCCGATGGGGGCAGCATAATGAAAAACTGTTTTTT. As protein: CASRWGQHNEKLFF.

The chain employs TRBV30 and TRBJ2-3; TRBD2 agrees at 9 bases. From germline, CDR1 is GTSNPN and CDR2 SVGIG (reference sequence). The V segment lost 0 bases and the J segment 5 bases; nucleotides outside the gene matches: 9. The CDR3 contains 16 residues. DNA for the CDR3: TGTGCCTGGAGTGTACTTCAGCGGGGGGCCTTAGATACGCAGTATTTT. It specifies CAWSVLQRGALDTQYF.

The chain carries TRBV20-1 and TRBJ2-7; tentatively, D is TRBD1 (5 bases). Germline V gene lookup returns CDR1 DFQATT and CDR2 SNEGSKA (reference sequence). The CDR3 contains 11 residues. Trimming took 7 bases from V and 2 from J, leaving 9 bases between them. CDR3 coding DNA: TGCAGTGTAGCCAGGGCCTACGAGCAGTACTTC. It translates to CSVARAYEQYF.

This sequence joins TRBV7-2 and TRBJ2-3; 8 bases are a match to TRBD2. Germline CDR1 SGHTA, CDR2 FQGNSA. V shed 5 bases, J shed 3 bases, and the junction held 7 bases outside the gene matches. The CDR3 runs 15 residues. CDR3 in DNA: TGTGCCAGCAGCACGAGCGGGAGTAATACAGATACGCAGTATTTT. The encoded protein is CASSTSGSNTDTQYF.

The chain is built from TRBV10-3 and TRBJ1-3; TRBD1 might be the D (5 bases). The CDR3 contains 15 residues. V dropped 8 bases and J dropped 0 bases, with 14 bases sitting between them. Germline CDR1 reads ENHRY; CDR2 reads SYGVKD. CDR3 bases: TGTGCCATCGAGACAGACTATTTCTCTGGAAACACCATATATTTT. This sequence encodes CAIETDYFSGNTIYF.

The CDR3 sequence is CASSRDNSYEQYF. The CDR3 DNA follows: TGTGCCAGCAGCCGGGACAATTCCTACGAGCAGTACTTC. The gene calls are TRBV7-2 and TRBJ2-7, with D possibly matching TRBD1 (6 bases). V was trimmed by 5 bases and J by 1 base, leaving 9 bases between them. The CDR3 consists of 13 residues. CDR1 is SGHTA, CDR2 FQGNSA, per germline.

This sequence joins TRBV10-1 and TRBJ2-7; D possibly corresponds to TRBD2 (6 bases). With 9 bases removed from V and 0 bases from J, the gap between germline ends came to 18 bases. Germline CDR1 and CDR2: WNHNN and SYGVQD (reference sequence). This CDR3 comprises 15 residues. The CDR3 protein is CASTGVNPSSYEQYF. The CDR3 coding sequence is TGCGCCAGTACGGGAGTAAACCCAAGCTCCTACGAGCAGTACTTC.

The DNA of the CDR3 is TGTGCCAGCTCACCGCAAAGGGACATCCAAGAGACCCAGTACTTC. It yields the protein CASSPQRDIQETQYF. The chain joins TRBV18 to TRBJ2-5; a weak D match, TRBD1 (6 bases). The germline V and J ends were trimmed by 3 bases and 1 base, with 12 bases remaining between them. The length of the CDR3 is 15 residues. Germline V gene data show CDR1 as KGHSH and CDR2 as LQKENI.

V usage is TRBV10-3 and J usage is TRBJ2-3; D remains unclear. V lost 4 bases and J 2 bases, leaving 10 bases between the germline ends. Germline CDR1 is ENHRY and CDR2 is SYGVKD. This CDR3 comprises 14 residues. DNA of the CDR3: TGTGCCATCAGTGCGTTTTCAGACACAGATACGCAGTATTTT. Translating gives CAISAFSDTDTQYF.

The chain has TRBV28 and TRBJ1-5; TRBD1 is a possible D gene (5 bases). The CDR3 consists of 14 residues. CDR1 MDHEN and CDR2 SYDVKM come from the germline V gene. V was trimmed by 7 bases and J by 3 bases, leaving 13 bases between them. The CDR3 spells CASTLTGSNQPQHF. In nucleotides, the CDR3 is TGTGCCAGCACCCTAACAGGCTCCAATCAGCCCCAGCATTTT.

V gene TRBV5-4 combines with J gene TRBJ2-1; D may be TRBD2 (5 bases). The CDR3 extends over 13 amino acids. V lost 4 bases and J 4 bases, leaving 9 bases between the germline ends. The germline CDR1 and CDR2 sequences are SGHNT and YYREEE (reference sequence). CDR3 sequence reads: CASSGSIYNEQFF. The DNA for the CDR3 is TGTGCCAGCAGCGGGAGTATTTACAATGAGCAGTTCTTC.

In this sample, this clone turned up a few times. V usage is TRBV27 and J usage is TRBJ1-6; possibly TRBD1 for D (5 bases). CDR1 is MNHEY and CDR2 is SMNVEV in the germline V gene (reference sequence). The CDR3 loop spans 13 amino acids. V was shortened by 6 bases and J by 14 bases, with 17 bases between the two germline ends. The chain's CDR3 is CASSPGQGRSLHF. CDR3 nucleotide sequence: TGTGCCAGCAGCCCAGGGCAGGGAAGGTCCCTCCACTTT.

A single count supports this clone. The chain combines TRBV5-6 with TRBJ1-1, with D hard to call. V gave up 2 bases and J gave up 0 bases, with 8 bases separating them. The CDR3 totals 14 residues. In germline, CDR1 is SGHDT, CDR2 YYEEEE. Here the CDR3 reads CASSFASMNTEAFF. CDR3 sequence (DNA): TGTGCCAGCAGCTTCGCGTCCATGAACACTGAAGCTTTCTTT.

The V gene is TRBV6-1, the J gene TRBJ2-7, with a tentative D call TRBD2 (7 bases). The CDR3 covers 14 residues. Trimming left V 4 bases short and J 4 bases short, with 14 bases between. Per the germline V gene, CDR1 is MNHNS and CDR2 is SASEGT. CDR3 loop: CASSGRGLWYEQYF. The CDR3 coding sequence is TGTGCCAGCAGTGGGCGGGGGCTATGGTACGAGCAGTACTTC.

The rearrangement joins TRBV10-3 to TRBJ2-1; 7 bases line up with TRBD2. Trimming at V came to 3 bases and at J to 9 bases, leaving 5 bases not matched to a gene. CDR1 and CDR2 from the germline V gene are ENHRY and SYGVKD. CDR3 length: 13 residues. In DNA, the CDR3 is TGTGCCATCAGTGAAACATGGGAGGGTGAGCAGTTCTTC. Amino acids: CAISETWEGEQFF.

This clone was observed a few times. The chain recombines TRBV29-1 with TRBJ1-1; D gene unclear. V lost 2 bases, J lost 4 bases, and 5 bases lay in between. Germline CDR1 SQVTM, CDR2 ANQGSEA. The CDR3 extends over 11 amino acids. The chain's CDR3 is CSVEPGTEAFF. For the CDR3, the DNA is TGCAGCGTTGAACCAGGCACTGAAGCTTTCTTT.

The V call is TRBV5-6, the J call TRBJ1-3, with D possibly being TRBD1 (5 bases). The V end was cut by 2 bases, the J end by 0 bases, with 18 bases between. The CDR3 extends over 18 amino acids. CDR1 is SGHDT, CDR2 YYEEEE, per germline. The CDR3 bases are TGTGCCAGCAGCTTTTGGGGGACTTCATCCTCCTCTGGAAACACCATATATTTT. This encodes CASSFWGTSSSSGNTIYF.